The 9 T cell receptor beta chains below were found in one sample sequenced in a study of identical twins. TCRdb redid the calling of the 5' RACE reads with MiXCR, one entry per CDR3 protein. Of 500,000 or so distinct CDR3 sequences in the sample, roughly an eighth were seen once. The sample was also reused in another study, on yellow fever vaccine responses in identical twins.

The sample taken for sequencing was CD4+ T cells sorted from blood. These TCRs come from a young woman in good health.

This clonotype was found a few times. The chain couples TRBV13 to TRBJ2-3; D gene unclear. This CDR3 region has 13 residues. V gave up 3 bases and J gave up 7 bases, with 11 bases separating them. Germline CDR1 reads PRHDT; CDR2 reads FYEKMQ (reference sequence). The CDR3 here is CASSFVGSNTQYF. The CDR3 coding sequence is TGTGCCAGCAGCTTCGTGGGGTCGAATACGCAGTATTTT.

The chain carries TRBV5-1 and TRBJ2-2; TRBD2 matches at 9 bases. This CDR3 has 17 residues. Germline assignment: CDR1 SGHRS and CDR2 YFSETQ. V was pared by 4 bases and J by 6 bases, with 13 bases of the junction left unmatched. CDR3 loop: CASSLGLASPISGELFF. In DNA, the CDR3 is TGCGCCAGCAGCCTGGGACTAGCTTCCCCAATTTCCGGGGAGCTGTTTTTT.

The chain combines TRBV7-2 with TRBJ1-2; a weak D match, TRBD1 (5 bases). The CDR3 totals 15 residues. The germline CDR1 and CDR2 sequences are SGHTA and FQGNSA. V gave up 5 bases and J gave up 0 bases, with 13 bases separating them. CDR3 in amino acids: CASSPTPTANYGYTF. The CDR3 coding sequence is TGTGCCAGCAGCCCTACCCCGACAGCTAACTATGGCTACACCTTC.

There are a few counts of this clonotype. The chain recombines TRBV14 with TRBJ2-1, with 7 bases aligning to TRBD1. This CDR3 is 16 amino acids long. The V gene's germline CDR1 is SGHDN and CDR2 FVKESK. The V and J ends lost 3 bases and 6 bases, in that order; junction bases with no gene match: 11. DNA of the CDR3: TGTGCCAGCAGCCAGGCGACAGGGAAGGTTAGCAATGAGCAGTTCTTC. Translated, it gives CASSQATGKVSNEQFF.

This clonotype was detected a few times. This chain joins TRBV24-1 and TRBJ2-1; 15 nucleotides align to TRBD2. Germline CDR1 is KGHDR and CDR2 is SFDVKD. The CDR3 contains 14 residues. The V gene end was trimmed by 7 bases and the J gene end by 6 bases; junction bases not matched to a gene: 0. In DNA, the CDR3 is TGTGCCACCAGGGGACTAGCGGGGGGCAATGAGCAGTTCTTC. This encodes CATRGLAGGNEQFF.

The sample holds a few counts of this clonotype. The chain uses TRBV7-9 and TRBJ1-4; 7 bases are shared with TRBD1. Germline V lookup: CDR1 SEHNR, CDR2 FQNEAQ (reference sequence). There are 15 residues in the CDR3. V dropped 5 bases and J dropped 5; count of bases not matched to a gene: 8. The CDR3 bases are TGTGCCAGCAGCAAGACAGGGACGGAAAATGAAAAACTGTTTTTT. Protein product: CASSKTGTENEKLFF.

This clonotype was counted between two and nine times. The CDR3 loop reads CSAATGTSVTDTQYF. The CDR3 bases are TGCAGTGCTGCCACCGGGACTAGCGTTACAGATACGCAGTATTTT. The genes are TRBV20-1 and TRBJ2-3; TRBD2 agrees at 10 bases. The V and J ends lost 5 bases and 3 bases, in that order; junction bases with no gene match: 8. Germline assignment: CDR1 DFQATT and CDR2 SNEGSKA (reference sequence). The CDR3 has 15 residues.

The chain uses TRBV2 and TRBJ2-1, with TRBD2 matching over 14 bases. CDR3 size: 15 residues. Trimming cost V 3 bases and J 8 bases; bases outside gene matches: 3. Germline CDR1 reads SNHLY; CDR2 reads FYNNEI. The CDR3: CASSDLGLAGDEQFF. The CDR3 region has the DNA TGTGCCAGCAGTGACCTGGGACTAGCGGGGGATGAGCAGTTCTTC.

The rearrangement uses TRBV6-1 and TRBJ2-1, with TRBD2 matching over 13 bases. V lost 10 bases, J lost 8 bases, and 11 bases stayed unmatched. The CDR3 contains 15 residues. Germline CDR1 and CDR2: MNHNS and SASEGT. CDR3 amino acids: CATLAQGLAGYEQFF. CDR3 bases: TGTGCCACCCTAGCCCAGGGACTAGCGGGGTATGAGCAGTTCTTC.